This T cell receptor beta chain was captured by sequencing in a study of blood T cell repertoires in COVID-19. The overall study: PBMCs, B-cell-depleted T cells, or T cells were the source of the cDNA or gDNA that made up the material.

Clones were sequenced by immunoSEQ multiplex PCR, and TCRdb holds only the in-frame ones, with some missing. The repertoire holds over 150,000 clones, with around 84% as singletons. Germline values: CDR1 SGHRS, CDR2 YFSETQ. The CDR3 has 15 amino acids. V dropped 3 bases and J dropped 0; count of bases not matched to a gene: 2. Material for sequencing was peripheral blood. The sequence derives from a man over 45 with active or convalescent COVID-19. This rearrangement joins TRBV5-1 to TRBJ2-2, with TRBD1 identical over 7 bases. In DNA form, the CDR3 reads TGCGCCAGCAGCTCCGGGACAGCGAACACCGGGGAGCTGTTTTTT. As protein: CASSSGTANTGELFF.